The following is a TCR beta chain sequence with its context. Its specificity is unknown. This sample was taken from a study of identical twins. Study observations and caveats: Out-of-frame alpha sequences common to twins were enriched for low generation probability. Insertions ran lower in abundant cord blood beta clonotypes, though not in memory repertoires.

Through template switching, a universal primer site was introduced, and the cDNA contained unique molecular identifiers. A single record per CDR3 protein comes from TCRdb applying MiXCR to the 5' RACE reads. The data show 450,000 or so distinct CDR3 sequences, 14% seen once. V dropped 7 bases and J dropped 10 bases, with 23 bases sitting between them. The CDR3 runs 15 residues. Germline V gene sequence: CDR1 MDHEN, CDR2 SYDVKM. These data are also associated with another study on yellow fever vaccine responses in identical twins. Per that study: Twins reportedly had a vaccine T cell response that seemed partly convergent, partly personalized.

The chain has TRBV28 and TRBJ2-1, with D perhaps TRBD2 (6 bases). This sequence was found in a woman younger than 30 in good health. What was sequenced was CD4+ T cells sorted from blood. CDR3 protein: CASNAPNAGTREQFF. CDR3 nucleotide sequence: TGTGCCAGCAACGCCCCCAATGCGGGGACCCGAGAGCAGTTCTTC.